The clone carrying this T cell receptor (beta chain) has just a few counts. Assay used: immunoSEQ multiplex PCR; TCRdb lists only in-frame clones, some missing. The sample holds approximately 220,000 clones, 80% to 85% seen once. Between the trimmed V and J ends, which lost 0 bases and 2 bases, there was a span of 7 bases. CDR1 and CDR2 from the germline V gene are SGHRS and YFSETQ. This CDR3 is built from 14 residues. These data belong to a study of blood T cell repertoires in COVID-19. This receptor was taken from a woman under 40 who had recovered from COVID-19. Sequenced sample: peripheral blood. V is TRBV5-1 and J is TRBJ2-3; unclear D gene. For the CDR3, the DNA is TGCGCCAGCAGCTTGGGTCTCCCCACAGATACGCAGTATTTT. This translates into CASSLGLPTDTQYF. The full variable domain, completed using reference TRBV5-1 and TRBJ2-3, is KAGVTQTPRYLIKTRGQQVTLSCSPISGHRSVSWYQQTPGQGLQFLFEYFSETQRNKGNFPGRFSGRQFSNSRSEMNVSTLELGDSALYLCASSLGLPTDTQYFGPGTRLTVL.